Listed here are 12 T cell receptor delta chains from one sample, sequenced in a study of human gamma delta and Vdelta1 T cells. TCRdb called clones from the PCR reads again using CATT. Of over 5,500 delta-chain clones listed, about 8.4% are singletons. The sample taken for sequencing was naive CD27+ Vdelta1 gamma-delta T cells from blood. The receptors stem from a human donor in good health.

By sample share, this clone is medium-sized. The chain combines TRDV1 with TRDJ1; possibly TRDD3 for D (5 bases). Trimming cost V 4 bases and J 0 bases, with 15 bases left between them. The CDR3 has 16 amino acids. Germline lookup yields CDR1 TSWWSYY and CDR2 QGS. CDR3 sequence (DNA): TGTGCTCTTGGGGGGGGGTACCGGGGTTACACCGATAAACTCATCTTT. As protein: CALGGGYRGYTDKLIF.

Regarding this clone: A clone one base away is much larger, so this may be a read error. The chain employs TRDV1 and TRDJ1, with D perhaps TRDD2 (6 bases). The CDR3 has 23 amino acids. Trimming pared 5 bases from V and 1 base from J, leaving 38 bases between. Germline assignment: CDR1 TSWWSYY and CDR2 QGS. CDR3 nucleotide sequence: TGTGCTCTTGGGAATAGCTTATTACTCCTACACCACAGGAGTAGTATGCGCACCGATAAACTCATCTTT. It translates to CALGNSLLLLHHRSSMRTDKLIF.

This clone has a handful of counts. The chain links TRDV1 to TRDJ1; 9 nucleotides agree with TRDD3. This CDR3 is 21 amino acids long. The germline V gene has CDR1 TSWWSYY and CDR2 QGS. Trimming removed 4 bases from V and 0 bases from J; junction bases left unmatched: 21. The CDR3 region is CALGGPLPSSRTGGDTDKLIF. CDR3 nucleotides: TGTGCTCTTGGGGGACCTCTGCCTTCCTCCAGAACTGGGGGAGACACCGATAAACTCATCTTT.

This chain connects TRDV1 to TRDJ1; 9 bases are a match to TRDD3. The germline gives CDR1 TSWWSYY, CDR2 QGS. The V segment lost 0 bases and the J segment 7 bases; nucleotides outside the gene matches: 18. CDR3 length: 19 residues. Here the CDR3 reads CALGELPRWGMTRPLKLIF. CDR3 DNA sequence: TGTGCTCTTGGGGAACTCCCTCGCTGGGGGATGACCCGCCCTCTTAAACTCATCTTT.

As for this clone: A far larger clone is only one base removed, so a read error is likely. Other DNA sequences in the sample encode the same CDR3. The chain recombines TRDV1 with TRDJ1, with D maybe TRDD2 (6 bases). Germline V gene sequence: CDR1 TSWWSYY, CDR2 QGS. The CDR3 has 21 amino acids. CDR3 nucleotides: TGTGCCCTTGGGGAACTGGATCCTACGTTGCGGTATCGTGTACGCCGCGATAAACTCATCTTT. This encodes CALGELDPTLRYRVRRDKLIF.

The sample holds many counts of this clone. The chain combines TRDV1 with TRDJ1, with TRDD3 identical over 8 bases. CDR1 is TSWWSYY and CDR2 is QGS in the germline V gene. V lost 2 bases and J lost 1; bases outside the gene matches: 30. The CDR3 has 24 amino acids. The CDR3 DNA is TGTGCTCTTGGGGAAAAAAACAATGGGCCTTCCACTCTTCGGCTGGGGGACAGCACCGATAAACTCATCTTT. Translating gives CALGEKNNGPSTLRLGDSTDKLIF.

In its sample, this clone was seen a few times. There is a difference at residue 14 between the TCRdb protein and the DNA translation, so the protein given here was translated from the DNA. The chain has TRDV1 and TRDJ1; D ambiguous. V lost 0 bases and J lost 1, with 24 bases in between. The V gene's germline CDR1 is TSWWSYY and CDR2 QGS. The CDR3 covers 20 residues. CDR3 sequence reads: CALGELLGRRSDTRTDKLIF. The CDR3 DNA reads TGTGCTCTTGGGGAACTCTTGGGACGGCGGTCTGACACCCGCACCGATAAACTCATCTTT.

This clone occurred once. Mismatch with germline at one junction end may stem from a read error. The gene calls are TRDV1 and TRDJ1; 12 bases map to TRDD3. Germline values: CDR1 TSWWSYY, CDR2 QGS. The CDR3 spans 27 residues. CDR3 nucleotides: TGTGCTCTTGGGGAACACAACCCATATTCCTCACTGGGGGATACTATTATCCGCAGAAGGTACACCGATAACCTCATCTTT. This sequence encodes CALGEHNPYSSLGDTIIRRRYTDNLIF.

This clone rates as medium-sized. The rearrangement joins TRDV1 to TRDJ1, with D unclear. V lost 4 bases, J lost 7 bases, and 19 bases lay in between. The CDR3 spans 15 residues. Germline V gives CDR1 TSWWSYY, CDR2 QGS. The CDR3: CALGGPRAPRGKLIF. The CDR3 nucleotides are TGTGCTCTTGGGGGCCCCAGGGCCCCCCGGGGTAAACTCATCTTT.

This clone was detected only a few times. This may stem from a read error, because a much larger clone lies one nucleotide away. The chain couples TRDV1 to TRDJ1; TRDD2 or TRDD3 may be the D gene (5 bases each). The V gene's germline CDR1 is TSWWSYY and CDR2 QGS. With 3 bases removed from V and 4 bases from J, the gap between germline ends came to 33 bases. The CDR3 covers 21 residues. Here the CDR3 DNA reads TGTGCTCTTGGGGATCGGGATTCTTCCCAACGTCGCTGGGTGGTGAGCGATAAACTCATCTTT. Its translation is CALGDRDSSQRRWVVSDKLIF.

This clone ranks as large. The chain has TRDV1 and TRDJ1; no reliable D call. Germline V gene lookup returns CDR1 TSWWSYY and CDR2 QGS. Between the trimmed V and J ends, which lost 4 bases and 0 bases, there was a span of 15 bases. The CDR3 covers 16 residues. Here the CDR3 reads CALGVDRAWYTDKLIF. In DNA form, the CDR3 reads TGTGCTCTTGGGGTCGACCGCGCTTGGTACACCGATAAACTCATCTTT.

There are a few counts of this clone. TCRdb attributes to this sequence the protein of a much larger clone, which differs from the DNA translation at residue 11; a read error is likely, and the protein displayed is translated from the DNA. V is TRDV1 and J is TRDJ1; no firm D call. This CDR3 comprises 18 residues. Trimming pared 0 bases from V and 0 bases from J, leaving 17 bases between. CDR1 is TSWWSYY, CDR2 QGS, per germline. The chain's CDR3 is CALGELGPISRYTDKLIF. The CDR3 bases are TGTGCTCTTGGGGAACTAGGTCCAATCAGCAGGTACACCGATAAACTCATCTTT.